This T cell receptor beta chain emerged from a study of blood T cell repertoires in COVID-19. About the study: Sites across the United States, Italy and Spain contributed samples from acute and convalescent COVID-19.

As originally analysed: Amplification from reference gene primers served as the basis for estimated nucleated cell counts. Assay: immunoSEQ multiplex PCR; the TCRdb copy retains only in-frame clones and omits some. Clonal size and the V and J genes are those of that table, whereas D and trimming came from the DNA. Of fewer than 200,000 clones detected, around 80% appear once; the ten largest clones hold about an eighth. Adults between roughly 18 and 89 years of age took part from 24 US areas. The source material was PBMCs or T cells enriched from blood (not recorded which). This sequence originates from a man aged 50-59 years who had recovered from COVID-19.

CDR3 in amino acids: CASNLGITDTQYF. CDR3 DNA: TGTGCCAGCAACCTCGGGATCACAGATACGCAGTATTTT. The V call is TRBV12-3 or TRBV12-4, the J call TRBJ2-3, with D possibly matching TRBD2 (5 bases). This CDR3 contains 13 residues. Trimming left V 7 bases short and J 2 bases short, with 10 bases between.